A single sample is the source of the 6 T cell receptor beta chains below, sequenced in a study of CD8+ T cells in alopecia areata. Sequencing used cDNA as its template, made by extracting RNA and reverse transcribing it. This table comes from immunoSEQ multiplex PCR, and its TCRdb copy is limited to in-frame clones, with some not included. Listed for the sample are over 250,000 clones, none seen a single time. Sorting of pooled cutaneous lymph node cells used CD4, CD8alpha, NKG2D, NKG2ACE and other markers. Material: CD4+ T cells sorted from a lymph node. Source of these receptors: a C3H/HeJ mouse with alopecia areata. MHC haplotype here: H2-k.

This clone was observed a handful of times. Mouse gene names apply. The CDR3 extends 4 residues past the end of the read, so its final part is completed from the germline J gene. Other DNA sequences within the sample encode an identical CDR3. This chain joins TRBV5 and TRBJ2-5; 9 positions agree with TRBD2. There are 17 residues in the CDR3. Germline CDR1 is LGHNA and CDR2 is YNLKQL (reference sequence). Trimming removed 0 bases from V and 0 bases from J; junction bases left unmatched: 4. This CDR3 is CASSQDGTGGNQDTQYF. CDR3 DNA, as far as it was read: TGTGCCAGCAGCCAAGATGGAACTGGGGGGAACCAAGAC.

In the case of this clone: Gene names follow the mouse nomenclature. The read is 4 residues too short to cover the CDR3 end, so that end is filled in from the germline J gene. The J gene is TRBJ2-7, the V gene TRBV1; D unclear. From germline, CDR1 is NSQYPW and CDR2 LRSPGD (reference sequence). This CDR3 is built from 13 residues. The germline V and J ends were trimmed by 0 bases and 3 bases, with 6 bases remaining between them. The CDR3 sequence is CTCSADQLYEQYF. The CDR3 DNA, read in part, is TGCACCTGCAGTGCAGATCAGCTCTAT.

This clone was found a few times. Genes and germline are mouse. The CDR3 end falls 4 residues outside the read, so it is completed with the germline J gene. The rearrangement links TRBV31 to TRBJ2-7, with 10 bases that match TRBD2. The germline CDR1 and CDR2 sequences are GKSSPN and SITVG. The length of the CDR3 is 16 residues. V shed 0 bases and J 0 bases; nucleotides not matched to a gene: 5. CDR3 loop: CAWSLGLGGPSYEQYF. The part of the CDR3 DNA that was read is TGTGCCTGGAGTCTCGGGCTGGGGGGGCCCTCCTAT.

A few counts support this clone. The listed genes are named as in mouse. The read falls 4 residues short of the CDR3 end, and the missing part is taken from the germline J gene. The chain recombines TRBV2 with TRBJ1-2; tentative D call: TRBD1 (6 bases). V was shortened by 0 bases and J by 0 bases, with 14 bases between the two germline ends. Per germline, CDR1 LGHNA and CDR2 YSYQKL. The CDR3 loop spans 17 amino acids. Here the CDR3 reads CASSQDRGGLANSDYTF. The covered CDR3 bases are TGTGCCAGCAGCCAAGACAGGGGAGGTCTCGCAAACTCC. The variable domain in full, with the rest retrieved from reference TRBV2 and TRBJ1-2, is DPKIIQKPKYLVAVTGSEKILICEQYLGHNAMYWYRQSAKKPLEFMFSYSYQKLMDNQTASSRFQPQSSKKNHLDLQITALKPDDSATYFCASSQDRGGLANSDYTFGSGTRLLVI.

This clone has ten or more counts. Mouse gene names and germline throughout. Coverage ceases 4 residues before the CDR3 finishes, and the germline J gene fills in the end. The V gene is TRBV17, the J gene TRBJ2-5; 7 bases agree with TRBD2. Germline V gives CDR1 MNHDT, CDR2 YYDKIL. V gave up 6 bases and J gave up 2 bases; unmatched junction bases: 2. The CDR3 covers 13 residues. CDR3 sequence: CASRGGVQDTQYF. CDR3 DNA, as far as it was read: TGTGCTAGCAGGGGGGGGGTCCAAGAC.

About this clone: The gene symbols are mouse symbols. The CDR3 loop reads CASSGDREGQNTLYF. The sequenced CDR3 bases are TGTGCCAGCAGTGGGGACAGGGAAGGTCAAAAC. The chain recombines TRBV13-1 with TRBJ2-4; 9 nucleotides match TRBD1. The read is 4 residues too short to cover the CDR3 end, so that end is filled in from the germline J gene. CDR1 is NSHNY, CDR2 SYGAGN, per germline. V was pared by 3 bases and J by 1 base, with 3 bases of the junction left unmatched. The CDR3 consists of 15 residues.